This T cell receptor beta chain is from a study of radiation and T cells in renal cell carcinoma. V shed 4 bases and J 2 bases; nucleotides not matched to a gene: 3. Germline V gene sequence: CDR1 SEHNR, CDR2 FQNEAQ (reference sequence). The CDR3 sequence is 15 residues long. The time point is: blood 4 weeks post-SBRT, at nephrectomy. As to treatment: 15 Gy SBRT to primary tumor, nephrectomy 4 weeks later. Nephrectomy followed 15 Gy stereotactic body radiation by 4 weeks. Study-wide findings and caveats: In blood, top tumor clones expanded by 2 weeks, shrinking by 4.

The method was immunoSEQ multiplex PCR; TCRdb's version includes in-frame clones alone and lacks a portion of them. The sample yields fewer than 200,000 clones, 88% seen once. Remarks on this clone: Its target is not known.

The receptor's source is a woman between 45 and 65 years old with renal cell carcinoma. The source was blood, collected from a patient whose treatment included radiotherapy and nephrectomy. The genes are TRBV7-9 and TRBJ1-2; TRBD1 agrees at 11 bases. CDR3 DNA: TGTGCCAGCAGCTGGCGGACAGGGGGCAACTATGGCTACACCTTC. Translating gives CASSWRTGGNYGYTF.